The clone carrying this T cell receptor (beta chain) has a handful of counts. Its antigen is undetermined. TCRdb re-analysed the reads in MiXCR, keeping a single row per CDR3 protein. The table includes 310,000 or so distinct CDR3 sequences, about 25% detected once. The sample is drawn from a study of T cell repertoires in cytomegalovirus infection. Background on the study: Public TCR beta signatures indicated both CMV infection and matching HLA type. The study's findings and limits: People with CMV and the relevant HLA were identified by cumulative public TCR beta family frequency. Clonotype analysis showed dominance of the ex vivo response by HLA-C-restricted CMV-specific TCR beta clonotypes.

The CDR3 runs to 16 residues. Germline CDR1 is SEHNR and CDR2 is FQNEAQ (reference sequence). With 4 bases clipped from V and 5 bases from J, the junction kept 8 bases outside the gene matches. The V gene is TRBV7-9, the J gene TRBJ2-4, with 10 bases fitting TRBD2. The clonotype originates from a human donor in good health (CMV status not recorded). Some clones in this sample may be carry-over from other donors' samples. Sequencing was performed on PBMCs. The CDR3 DNA sequence: TGTGCCAGCAGCTATAGTCCTAGCGGGAGAGAAAACATTCAGTACTTC. Its translation is CASSYSPSGRENIQYF.